This T cell receptor beta chain was recovered during a study of cytomegalovirus exposure and HLA in healthy donors. About the research overall: A prior study identified some 100 million unique TCR beta sequences from around 180 million T cells.

Study-wide findings and caveats: It emerged from a later analysis that several of the most significant clusters appeared to be linked to common viral pathogens. Rare sequences made up most TCRs, while some public TCRs were found in many donors. V segments that were indistinguishable, TRBV6-2 and TRBV6-3 among them, were omitted from analysis.

Notes on this clone: The target antigen is unknown.

The trim removed 1 base at V and 3 bases at J, leaving 13 bases unmatched. CDR1 is LGHNA, CDR2 YSLEER, per germline. This CDR3 is built from 18 residues. Primers: 60 Vbeta forward and 13 Jbeta reverse. The protocol was immunoSEQ multiplex PCR, while the TCRdb copy is restricted to in-frame clones and leaves out a portion. The table includes roughly 120,000 clones, 70% to 80% detected once. This chain links TRBV4-3 with TRBJ2-3; 7 bases line up with TRBD1. The receptor's source is a woman between 40 and 55 years old in good health and CMV-seropositive. The sequenced material came from PBMCs. CDR3 region: CASSQVAHRGLETDTQYF. Here the CDR3 DNA reads TGCGCCAGCAGCCAAGTAGCCCACAGGGGTCTAGAGACAGATACGCAGTATTTT.